These 21 T cell receptor beta chains came from one sample sequenced in a study of blood T cells in healthy people across ages. A sample-barcoded 5' primer and a J-beta primer mix were used in a second PCR of roughly 7 to 11 cycles. TCRdb re-analysed the 5' RACE reads in MiXCR, keeping a single row per CDR3 protein. The sample lists about 1.5 million distinct CDR3 sequences, 40% to 45% occurring once. The sample taken for sequencing was blood. These receptors were taken from a woman aged 18-30 years in good health.

The sample holds a few counts of this clonotype. The chain links TRBV18 to TRBJ2-3; D remains ambiguous. The V gene lost 3 bases and the J gene lost 2 bases, with 15 bases spanning the gap. CDR1 and CDR2 from the germline V gene are KGHSH and LQKENI. The CDR3 is made up of 16 amino acids. CDR3 bases: TGTGCCAGCTCACCTTCGCCCCTCTATAACACAGATACGCAGTATTTT. Translated, it gives CASSPSPLYNTDTQYF.

The J gene is TRBJ2-1, the V gene TRBV6-7, with D possibly matching TRBD1 (6 bases). TRBV6-7 is an ORF for which the function is uncertain. Deletions cut 8 bases from V and 5 bases from J, with 10 bases between. The CDR3 is made up of 12 amino acids. DNA for the CDR3: TGTGCCAGCCGACAGGTCCACAATGAGCAGTTCTTC. This translates into CASRQVHNEQFF.

In its sample, this clonotype was seen a few times. The chain uses TRBV11-2 and TRBJ1-1, with 7 bases lining up with TRBD1. The CDR3 totals 15 residues. After removal of 6 bases from V and 6 bases from J, the junction contained 13 bases not matched to a gene. Germline CDR1 and CDR2: SGHAT and FQNNGV. CDR3 sequence: CASSRLTGPPSEAFF. In nucleotides, the CDR3 is TGTGCCAGCAGTCGATTGACAGGGCCCCCTTCTGAAGCTTTCTTT.

The chain links TRBV28 to TRBJ1-3; D uncertain. This CDR3 has 13 residues. Trimming took 6 bases from V and 7 from J, leaving 13 bases between them. Germline CDR1 is MDHEN and CDR2 is SYDVKM. The CDR3 loop reads CASRDGLRNTIYF. The CDR3 DNA sequence: TGTGCCAGCAGAGATGGTCTCCGGAACACCATATATTTT.

Remarks on this clonotype: Being one base from a much bigger clone, this may be a read error. The chain uses TRBV6-5 and TRBJ2-4; D is undetermined. The end of the DNA is better explained by TRBJ2-7, so the J call may be wrong. Germline V gene data show CDR1 as MNHEY and CDR2 as SVGAGI. The CDR3 sequence is 14 residues long. The CDR3 coding sequence is TGTGCCGGCAGTTACTCCAGTCAACCCTACGAGCAGTACTTC. This encodes CAGSYSSQPYEQYF.

In this sample, this clonotype turned up a few times. The genes are TRBV5-1 and TRBJ2-1, with TRBD1 matching 11 bases. The germline V gene encodes CDR1 SGHRS and CDR2 YFSETQ. The CDR3 has 15 amino acids. The V and J ends lost 0 bases and 7 bases, in that order; junction bases with no gene match: 3. The CDR3 protein is CASSLVDRGRNEQFF. DNA for the CDR3: TGCGCCAGCAGCTTGGTGGACAGGGGGCGGAATGAGCAGTTCTTC.

The V call is TRBV2, the J call TRBJ1-2, with D unresolved. CDR1 is SNHLY, CDR2 FYNNEI, per germline. This CDR3 has 12 amino acids. The V gene lost 8 bases and the J gene lost 0 bases, with 7 bases spanning the gap. The CDR3 sequence is CASHRTNYGYTF. In nucleotides, the CDR3 is TGTGCCAGCCACCGGACTAACTATGGCTACACCTTC.

This clonotype occurred a few times. The gene calls are TRBV29-1 and TRBJ2-3, with no clear D. V lost 7 bases and J lost 0, with 11 bases in between. Per germline, CDR1 SQVTM and CDR2 ANQGSEA. There are 13 residues in the CDR3. CDR3 in DNA: TGCAGCGGGCGTCCAGCTAGCACAGATACGCAGTATTTT. It codes for CSGRPASTDTQYF.

This clonotype was recorded once. The junction departs from germline at one end; a sequencing error may be responsible. The J gene is TRBJ1-5, the V gene TRBV27; D gene uncertain. Germline V CDR1 and CDR2: MNHEY, SMNVEV (reference sequence). The CDR3 contains 15 residues. The CDR3 sequence is CASSPKLFSSQPQHF. The CDR3 bases are TGTGCCAGCAGTCCAAAACTCTTTAGCAGTCAGCCCCAGCATTTT.

This clonotype was observed a few times. The chain recombines TRBV20-1 with TRBJ2-1; 8 bases are shared with TRBD2. The CDR3 has 14 amino acids. The germline V gene encodes CDR1 DFQATT and CDR2 SNEGSKA (reference sequence). The J segment lost 2 bases and the V segment lost 6 bases, leaving 6 bases of the junction unmatched. In DNA, the CDR3 is TGCAGTGCCGGGAGCGGGGGCACCTACAATGAGCAGTTCTTC. Encoded protein: CSAGSGGTYNEQFF.

Ten or more counts support this clonotype. The rearrangement links TRBV4-1 to TRBJ2-3; D gene ambiguous. Trimming stripped 0 bases from V and 5 bases from J, with 9 bases between. Per germline, CDR1 MGHRA and CDR2 YSYEKL. The CDR3 is made up of 14 amino acids. The CDR3 nucleotides read TGCGCCAGCAGCCAAGATGCGACCGTAGATACGCAGTATTTT. It is translated as CASSQDATVDTQYF.

V is TRBV7-2 and J is TRBJ2-7; 7 bases are a match to TRBD1. Germline-derived CDR1 and CDR2 are SGHTA and FQGNSA. The CDR3 extends over 13 amino acids. The V segment lost 6 bases and the J segment 5 bases; nucleotides outside the gene matches: 7. The CDR3 reads CASRRQGRNEQYF. In DNA, the CDR3 is TGTGCCAGCAGACGACAGGGTCGGAACGAGCAGTACTTC. Filled out from reference TRBV7-2 and TRBJ2-7, the complete variable domain reads GAGVSQSPSNKVTEKGKDVELRCDPISGHTALYWYRQSLGQGLEFLIYFQGNSAPDKSGLPSDRFSAERTGGSVSTLTIQRTQQEDSAVYLCASRRQGRNEQYFGPGTRLTVT.

This chain connects TRBV20-1 to TRBJ2-1, with TRBD2 matching over 12 bases. The V and J ends lost 5 bases and 7 bases, in that order; junction bases with no gene match: 12. This CDR3 comprises 16 residues. Germline CDR1 reads DFQATT; CDR2 reads SNEGSKA (reference sequence). The CDR3 nucleotides are TGCAGTGCTGCCCCTATGACTAGCGGGAGTGTAAATGAGCAGTTCTTC. This translates into CSAAPMTSGSVNEQFF.

This clonotype showed up just once. V and J are TRBV27 and TRBJ1-2; D gene unclear. The CDR3 has 15 amino acids. V lost 6 bases to trimming and J lost 7 bases, with 21 bases between them. Germline V gene sequence: CDR1 MNHEY, CDR2 SMNVEV (reference sequence). For the CDR3, the DNA is TGTGCCAGCAGCCGAAACGGATTCCTTGACTGTGGCTACACCTTC. Its protein product is CASSRNGFLDCGYTF.

The chain joins TRBV7-2 to TRBJ1-1; weak D call: TRBD1 (5 bases). Germline V CDR1 and CDR2: SGHTA, FQGNSA. The CDR3 sequence is 15 residues long. The V and J ends lost 2 bases and 9 bases respectively, with 19 bases between them. Written as DNA, the CDR3 is TGTGCCAGCAGCTTAACCCCAAGTGTAAGGGGAAAAGCTTTCTTT. Translated: CASSLTPSVRGKAFF.

The chain recombines TRBV20-1 with TRBJ1-1, with a possible D match to TRBD1 (5 bases). CDR3 length: 13 residues. The V end lost 5 bases, the J end lost 0 bases, and 10 bases lay between the germline ends. Germline loops: CDR1 DFQATT, CDR2 SNEGSKA (reference sequence). The CDR3 DNA follows: TGCAGTGCTGCGAGACAGATGAACACTGAAGCTTTCTTT. Protein product: CSAARQMNTEAFF.

This chain links TRBV18 with TRBJ1-2; no clear D gene. Trimming left V 2 bases short and J 5 bases short, with 12 bases between. CDR1 is KGHSH and CDR2 is LQKENI in the germline V gene. The CDR3 sequence is 14 residues long. The CDR3 spells CASSPGEPSYGYTF. The CDR3 DNA reads TGTGCCAGCTCACCAGGAGAGCCTTCATATGGCTACACCTTC.

V gene TRBV4-3 combines with J gene TRBJ2-5, with 8 positions matching TRBD2. CDR3 size: 16 residues. The V segment lost 2 bases and the J segment 11 bases; nucleotides outside the gene matches: 16. Germline V lookup: CDR1 LGHNA, CDR2 YSLEER. CDR3 sequence (DNA): TGCGCCAGCAGCCAACTAGCGGGCACTTCCTACAATGAGCAGTACTTC. Amino acids: CASSQLAGTSYNEQYF.

The gene calls are TRBV15 and TRBJ1-2, with 10 bases fitting TRBD1. This CDR3 spans 15 amino acids. Germline V lookup: CDR1 LNHNV, CDR2 YYDKDF (reference sequence). Unmatched junction bases numbered 6, after V lost 4 bases and J lost 4 bases. For the CDR3, the DNA is TGTGCCACCAGCAAGGGGACAGGGGCGATCTATGGCTACACCTTC. Its protein product is CATSKGTGAIYGYTF.

The J gene is TRBJ2-5, the V gene TRBV4-1; D is undetermined. V lost 1 base and J lost 1, with 7 bases in between. The CDR3 spans 14 residues. Germline CDR1 reads MGHRA; CDR2 reads YSYEKL. For the CDR3, the DNA is TGCGCCAGCAGCCAAGGGCGGAGCCAAGAGACCCAGTACTTC. Translated: CASSQGRSQETQYF.

The V gene is TRBV6-1, the J gene TRBJ2-5, with 8 bases lining up with TRBD1. CDR1 and CDR2 from the germline V gene are MNHNS and SASEGT. The CDR3 sequence is 15 residues long. Unmatched junction bases numbered 21, after V lost 10 bases and J lost 11 bases. CDR3 region: CATASPGTGVYGQYF. The CDR3 DNA follows: TGTGCCACCGCAAGTCCCGGGACAGGAGTCTACGGGCAGTACTTC.